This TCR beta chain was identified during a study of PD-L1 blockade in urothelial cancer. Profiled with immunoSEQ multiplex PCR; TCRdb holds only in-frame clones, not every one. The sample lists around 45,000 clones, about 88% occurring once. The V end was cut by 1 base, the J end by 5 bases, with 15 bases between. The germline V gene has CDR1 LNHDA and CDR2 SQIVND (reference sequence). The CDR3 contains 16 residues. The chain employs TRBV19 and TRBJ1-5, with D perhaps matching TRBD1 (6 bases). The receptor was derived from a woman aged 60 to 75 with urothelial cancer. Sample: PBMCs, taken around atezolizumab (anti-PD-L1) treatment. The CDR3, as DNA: TGTGCCAGTAGTATAGTAACAGGGCAATTTGATCAGCCCCAGCATTTT. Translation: CASSIVTGQFDQPQHF.